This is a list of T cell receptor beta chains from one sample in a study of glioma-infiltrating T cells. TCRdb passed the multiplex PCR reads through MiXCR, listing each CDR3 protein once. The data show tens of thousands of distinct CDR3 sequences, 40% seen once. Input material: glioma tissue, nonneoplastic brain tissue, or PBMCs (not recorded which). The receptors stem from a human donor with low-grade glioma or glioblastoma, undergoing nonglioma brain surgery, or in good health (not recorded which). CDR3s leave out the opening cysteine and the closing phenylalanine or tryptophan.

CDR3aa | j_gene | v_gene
ASIERGAPFGGYT | TRBJ1-2 | TRBV12-3/TRBV12-4
SADHQGKYEQF | TRBJ2-1 | TRBV20-1
ASSPSQREPNYEQC | TRBJ2-7 | TRBV6-1
SVESIGYNEQF | TRBJ2-1 | TRBV29-1
ASSFPGVVDTQY | TRBJ2-3 | TRBV11-1
ASSSTGLAGSSYEQY | TRBJ2-7 | TRBV7-2
ASRWDRGQPQH | TRBJ1-5 | TRBV6-1
ASSIRGQGETGELF | TRBJ2-2 | TRBV19
ASSVRQRTNTGELF | TRBJ2-2 | TRBV2
ASSLFRGNSPLH | TRBJ1-6 | TRBV27
ASSPSLDSLSEAF | TRBJ1-1 | TRBV6-5
ATSDDRGGHYEQY | TRBJ2-7 | TRBV24-1
ATSRGGGYTEQF | TRBJ2-1 | TRBV15
ASSLQGVEQF | TRBJ2-1 | TRBV7-9
ASSSGTPNYEQY | TRBJ2-7 | TRBV5-1
ASSQYRDREGYEQY | TRBJ2-7 | TRBV4-1
ASRTGTSGSFYEQY | TRBJ2-7 | TRBV6-2/TRBV6-3
ASSLRGGTGELF | TRBJ2-2 | TRBV11-2
SAQNSGGTSLETQY | TRBJ2-5 | TRBV20-1
ASSAAGLNTEAF | TRBJ1-1 | TRBV9
ASSQSRSSGVNVLT | TRBJ2-6 | TRBV6-1
ASSSPPGTGGEAF | TRBJ1-1 | TRBV5-4
ASSQEGVTYNEQF | TRBJ2-1 | TRBV4-1
ASSYRAGTGASTNSYGQY | TRBJ2-7 | TRBV11-2
ASSTWPSNQPQH | TRBJ1-5 | TRBV4-1
ASSLEIGLTDTQY | TRBJ2-3 | TRBV12-3/TRBV12-4
ASSPNEQY | TRBJ2-7 | TRBV27
ASSFNTLSSYNEQF | TRBJ2-1 | TRBV5-6
ASSLSRTSQF | TRBJ2-1 | TRBV28
ASSLNRGRNTEAF | TRBJ1-1 | TRBV4-3
ASSPRMGNSGNTIY | TRBJ1-3 | TRBV18
ASSPQGGVDTQY | TRBJ2-3 | TRBV5-1
ACQMSGVGISNQPQH | TRBJ1-5 | TRBV19
ASRGSTDTQY | TRBJ2-3 | TRBV12-3/TRBV12-4
VSSYSSARHEQY | TRBJ2-7 | TRBV6-2/TRBV6-3
SVKGTNQPQH | TRBJ1-5 | TRBV29-1
ASLYPYEQY | TRBJ2-7 | TRBV19
ASTQDLYASGNTIY | TRBJ1-3 | TRBV7-2
AASSSGTVNEQF | TRBJ2-1 | TRBV15
ASSRGSGVDTGTQY | TRBJ2-3 | TRBV7-9
ASSLEQGSYNEQF | TRBJ2-1 | TRBV5-4
ASSTSGTQETQY | TRBJ2-5 | TRBV5-1
ASSPGPGQGYTDTQY | TRBJ2-3 | TRBV5-1
ASSGPQGGTEAF | TRBJ1-1 | TRBV2
ASSPSRWITNTEAF | TRBJ1-1 | TRBV4-1
ASKPLHNSYNEQF | TRBJ2-1 | TRBV3-1
ASSLVQIESPLH | TRBJ1-6 | TRBV7-8
ASSLVAGGDTQY | TRBJ2-3 | TRBV5-1
ASRPQLGQGYGYT | TRBJ1-2 | TRBV3-1
ASSYLSGGALYEQF | TRBJ2-1 | TRBV6-2/TRBV6-3
ASSPQANTEAF | TRBJ1-1 | TRBV18
ASRGGIAGTHEQF | TRBJ2-1 | TRBV5-5
ASRTAGRVHEQY | TRBJ2-7 | TRBV6-2/TRBV6-3
ASRGAGGENTKAF | TRBJ1-1 | TRBV28
ASSIVGNGRNIQY | TRBJ2-4 | TRBV19
ASRAGYTDTQY | TRBJ2-3 | TRBV6-1
ASSMRVNTEAF | TRBJ1-1 | TRBV2